This T cell receptor beta chain derives from a study of cytomegalovirus exposure and HLA in healthy donors. About the research overall: Across around 400 genotyped donors, about 86% landed in the Caucasian-associated ancestry cluster. Study outcomes and limitations: Later work found that TCR association rates differed between HLA loci; DRB1 had the most and HLA-C the fewest. Productive rates of about 87% or about 30% were seen for most TCR beta V segments in an earlier analysis. In a later analysis, V- and J-gene trimming of beta chains associated with a DCLRE1C missense variant, replicated independently.

Turning to this clone: Its antigen is unknown.

V lost 3 bases and J lost 4; bases outside the gene matches: 7. This CDR3 is built from 15 residues. Germline V CDR1 and CDR2: SGDLS, YYNGEE. The PCR ran on 60 Vbeta and 13 Jbeta primers. Measured with immunoSEQ multiplex PCR; TCRdb has only the in-frame clones, and not every one. The repertoire consists of about 110,000 clones, with approximately 74% occurring once and the leading ten covering 4% to 5%. Sample: PBMCs. This chain uses TRBV9 with TRBJ2-1, with 7 bases aligning to TRBD2. This clonotype was obtained from a woman aged 40 to 50 in good health and CMV-seropositive. The CDR3 DNA reads TGTGCCAGCAGCGGACTAGCTCTTGGTTACAATGAGCAGTTCTTC. Translating it yields CASSGLALGYNEQFF.